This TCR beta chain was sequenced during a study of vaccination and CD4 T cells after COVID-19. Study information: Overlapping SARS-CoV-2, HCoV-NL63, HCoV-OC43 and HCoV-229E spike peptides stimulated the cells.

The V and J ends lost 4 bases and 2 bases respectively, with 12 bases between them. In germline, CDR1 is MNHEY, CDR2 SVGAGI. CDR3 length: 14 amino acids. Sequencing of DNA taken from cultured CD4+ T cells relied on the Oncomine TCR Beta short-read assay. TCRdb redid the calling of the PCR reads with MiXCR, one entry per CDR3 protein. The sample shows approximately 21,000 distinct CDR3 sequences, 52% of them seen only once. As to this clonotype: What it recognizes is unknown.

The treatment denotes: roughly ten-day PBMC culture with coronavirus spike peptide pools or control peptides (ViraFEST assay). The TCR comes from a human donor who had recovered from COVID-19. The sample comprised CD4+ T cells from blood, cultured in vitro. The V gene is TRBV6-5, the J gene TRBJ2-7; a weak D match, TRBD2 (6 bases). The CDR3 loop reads CASSWDWGPYEQYF. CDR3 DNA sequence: TGTGCCAGCAGTTGGGACTGGGGTCCCTACGAGCAGTACTTC.